Listed below are T cell receptor beta chains from one sample, sequenced in a study of T cell responses to AZD1222 COVID-19 vaccine. TCRdb's table, derived via immunoSEQ multiplex PCR, lists solely in-frame clones and lacks some. The sample has 100,000 or so clones; about 87% are singletons. Sample: peripheral blood, taken on day 0 of AZD1222 vaccination. The receptors stem from an adult in good health. CDR3s leave out the opening cysteine and the closing phenylalanine or tryptophan. Fields, in order: CDR3 length, J gene, V gene, CDR3 protein.

12,TRBJ1-5,TRBV19,ASTLGDQIQPQH
13,TRBJ2-3,TRBV3-1/TRBV3-2,ASSQDWSSTDTQY
12,TRBJ1-5,TRBV27,ASSIGQGIQPQH
15,TRBJ2-5,TRBV3-1/TRBV3-2,ASSSGTSGVYQETQY
11,TRBJ1-1,TRBV7-9,ASSLDRNTEAF
17,TRBJ2-7,TRBV6-1,ASSDPVTSGPGASYEQY
15,TRBJ1-1,TRBV6-2/TRBV6-3,ASSYQSTQGVNTEAF
16,TRBJ2-2,TRBV3-1/TRBV3-2,ASSPRILAGERTGELF
14,TRBJ1-1,TRBV7-8,ASSFYQFAQNTEAF
13,TRBJ1-4,TRBV5-1,ASSFGTGVNEKLF
12,TRBJ2-7,TRBV20-1,SANDGGRGYEQY
15,TRBJ1-5,TRBV30,AWSARLGTGGHQPQH
14,TRBJ2-7,TRBV5-1,ASSLLGTGSTYEQY
13,TRBJ1-1,TRBV19,ASSALDIRDTEAF
12,TRBJ2-7,TRBV18,ASSPPFSRYEQY
10,TRBJ1-6,TRBV27,ASMDLNSPLH